This TCR beta chain was recorded in a study of beta chain features in type 1 diabetes. Study details: There was similarity between patients and healthy donors in age, gender and cell yields. Overall study findings and caveats: Significant though moderate, a shortening of TCRB CDR3s appeared in all four CD4+ subsets of Type 1 diabetes patients.

What was sequenced were expressed TCRB transcripts, since all of the isolated RNA had been reverse transcribed. Samples of naive, central memory and regulatory T cells yielded a mean of around 3.5 million reads. Assay: immunoSEQ multiplex PCR; the TCRdb copy retains only in-frame clones and omits some. The table shows roughly 230,000 clones, with approximately 10% occurring only once. Comment on this clone: The antigen is not known.

Germline values: CDR1 LGHNA, CDR2 YSLEER. Trimming took off 0 bases at V and 9 bases at J, with 15 bases between the two ends. This CDR3 is 16 amino acids long. The chain couples TRBV4-3 to TRBJ1-6, with a weak D call TRBD1 (5 bases). The specimen sequenced was naive CD4+ T cells from blood. This clonotype was sampled from a man under 40 with type 1 diabetes. For the CDR3, the DNA is TGCGCCAGCAGCCAAGAATCGGCTGGGGGGGGTTCACCCCTCCACTTT. Protein product: CASSQESAGGGSPLHF.